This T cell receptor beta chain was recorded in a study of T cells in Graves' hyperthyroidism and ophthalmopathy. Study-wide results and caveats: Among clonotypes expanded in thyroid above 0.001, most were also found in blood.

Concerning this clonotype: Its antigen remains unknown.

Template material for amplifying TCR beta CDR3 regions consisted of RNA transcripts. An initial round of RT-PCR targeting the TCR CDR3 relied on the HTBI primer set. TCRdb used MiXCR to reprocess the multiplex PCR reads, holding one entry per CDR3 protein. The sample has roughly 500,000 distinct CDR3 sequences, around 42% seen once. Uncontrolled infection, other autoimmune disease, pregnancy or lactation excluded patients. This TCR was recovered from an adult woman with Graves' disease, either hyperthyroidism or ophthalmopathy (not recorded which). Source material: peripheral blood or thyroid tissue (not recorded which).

CDR3 sequence: CASSFTRGIQETQYF. Written as DNA, the CDR3 is TGTGCCAGCAGTTTTACTCGCGGGATACAAGAGACCCAGTACTTC. The chain is built from TRBV12-3 or TRBV12-4 and TRBJ2-5; D may be TRBD2 (6 bases). V dropped 3 bases and J dropped 2 bases, with 13 bases sitting between them. There are 15 residues in the CDR3.